This T cell receptor (beta chain) is from a study of blood T cell repertoires in COVID-19. This clone was detected once. This CDR3 contains 15 residues. The germline V and J ends were trimmed by 4 bases and 0 bases, with 12 bases remaining between them. Germline V gene lookup returns CDR1 PRHDT and CDR2 FYEKMQ (reference sequence). Original data processing: Reference gene primer amplification yielded estimated nucleated cell counts. TCRdb keeps only in-frame clones here, not all; method: immunoSEQ multiplex PCR. V and J calls and clone size are those listed in that table; D and trimming were worked out from the DNA. The data show fewer than 250,000 clones, with 89% seen just once and over 7% held by the top ten. This study enrolled people aged about 18 to 90 from around 25 US geographic areas.

Sequenced input: PBMCs or T cells enriched from blood (not recorded which). The origin of this receptor is a woman between 18 and 29 years old who had recovered from COVID-19. This chain connects TRBV13 to TRBJ1-1; D is possibly TRBD1 (5 bases). CDR3 DNA: TGTGCCAGCAGCTCAAGACAGAAGATGAACACTGAAGCTTTCTTT. Protein product: CASSSRQKMNTEAFF.